The 28 T cell receptor beta chains presented below share a single source sample, sequenced in a study of T-cell memory formation after mild COVID-19. TCRdb fed the 5' RACE reads into MiXCR, producing one record per CDR3 protein. The repertoire consists of 300,000 to 350,000 distinct CDR3 sequences, with roughly an eighth occurring once and the leading ten covering about 21%. The sample taken for sequencing was PBMCs or a T cell subset sorted from them (not recorded which). Source of these receptors: a man younger than 35 who had mild COVID-19 (a few samples of this study predate the infection). Cell type and time point are not known.

The count of this clonotype is one. This chain links TRBV4-1 with TRBJ1-1; possible D gene TRBD1, 5 bases. This CDR3 is built from 12 residues. CDR1 is MGHRA and CDR2 is YSYEKL in the germline V gene. V was clipped by 4 bases and J by 11 bases, with 14 bases between them. The CDR3 DNA sequence: TGCGCCAGCAGCCCGACCGGGACTGGGGCTTTCTTT. Its protein product is CASSPTGTGAFF.

In its sample, this clonotype was seen a few times. This chain links TRBV20-1 with TRBJ1-2; D possibly corresponds to TRBD1 (5 bases). Germline CDR1 DFQATT, CDR2 SNEGSKA (reference sequence). V was clipped by 1 base and J by 2 bases, with 11 bases between them. CDR3 size: 14 residues. The CDR3 coding sequence is TGCAGTGCTAGAGGTTCAGCAGGGAACTATGGCTACACCTTC. Translating it yields CSARGSAGNYGYTF.

The V and J genes are TRBV4-1 and TRBJ2-3; a weak D match, TRBD1 (5 bases). This CDR3 has 16 amino acids. The germline gives CDR1 MGHRA, CDR2 YSYEKL. V gave up 0 bases and J gave up 0 bases, with 10 bases separating them. The DNA for the CDR3 is TGCGCCAGCAGCCAAGAGGGGCCACAAAGCACAGATACGCAGTATTTT. It yields the protein CASSQEGPQSTDTQYF.

The chain recombines TRBV2 with TRBJ2-5; 8 bases are a match to TRBD1. Looked up from germline, CDR1 is SNHLY and CDR2 is FYNNEI. Unmatched junction bases numbered 5, after V lost 9 bases and J lost 2 bases. The CDR3 extends over 13 amino acids. Here the CDR3 DNA reads TGTGCCAGTCACCGGGACAGGCAAGAGACCCAGTACTTC. This gives the protein CASHRDRQETQYF.

This clonotype was recorded at least ten times. The J gene is TRBJ2-1, the V gene TRBV7-9, with 8 nucleotides matching TRBD2. This CDR3 has 14 amino acids. Germline V gene lookup returns CDR1 SEHNR and CDR2 FQNEAQ (reference sequence). V shed 2 bases, J shed 9 bases, and the junction held 6 bases outside the gene matches. The CDR3 loop is CASSLSRGEAEQFF. CDR3 nucleotides: TGTGCCAGCAGCTTATCGCGGGGGGAGGCTGAGCAGTTCTTC. The variable domain in full, completed from reference TRBV7-9 and TRBJ2-1, reads DTGVSQNPRHKITKRGQNVTFRCDPISEHNRLYWYRQTLGQGPEFLTYFQNEAQLEKSRLLSDRFSAERPKGSFSTLEIQRTEQGDSAMYLCASSLSRGEAEQFFGPGTRLTVL.

The chain couples TRBV2 to TRBJ1-3; D not certain. This CDR3 is 15 amino acids long. V gave up 0 bases and J gave up 0 bases, with 6 bases separating them. Germline assignment: CDR1 SNHLY and CDR2 FYNNEI. Written as DNA, the CDR3 is TGTGCCAGCAGTGAAGCGTCTAGCTCTGGAAACACCATATATTTT. Its translation: CASSEASSSGNTIYF.

This clonotype was found a few times. This rearrangement joins TRBV6-2 or TRBV6-3 to TRBJ1-4; TRBD1 is a possible D gene (5 bases). V shed 4 bases and J shed 0 bases, with 12 bases lying between them. The germline CDR1 and CDR2 sequences are MNHEY and SVGEGT. The CDR3 loop spans 16 amino acids. Here the CDR3 reads CASSSQTAATNEKLFF. CDR3 in DNA: TGTGCCAGCAGTTCCCAGACAGCTGCAACTAATGAAAAACTGTTTTTT.

This clonotype has a handful of counts. The chain couples TRBV7-6 to TRBJ2-5; a possible D gene is TRBD2 (5 bases). This CDR3 spans 14 amino acids. V lost 4 bases, J lost 4 bases, and 13 bases lay in between. CDR1 is SGHVS and CDR2 is FNYEAQ in the germline V gene. CDR3 amino acids: CASSSTAGGETQYF. DNA for the CDR3: TGTGCCAGCAGCTCAACGGCAGGAGGAGAGACCCAGTACTTC. Complete variable domain (other parts from reference TRBV7-6 and TRBJ2-5): GAGVSQSPRYKVTKRGQDVALRCDPISGHVSLYWYRQALGQGPEFLTYFNYEAQQDKSGLPNDRFSAERPEGSISTLTIQRTEQRDSAMYRCASSSTAGGETQYFGPGTRLLVL.

This clonotype was observed a handful of times. The gene calls are TRBV21-1 and TRBJ2-3; TRBD1 is taken as the D call from the table, unchecked against the DNA. TRBV21-1 is a listed pseudogene. The CDR3 has 16 residues. CDR3 protein: CASSKAGVQIADTQYF. The CDR3 coding sequence is TGTGCCAGCAGCAAAGCAGGGGTACAGATCGCAGATACGCAGTATTTT.

This clonotype was detected ten times or more. This chain links TRBV4-1 with TRBJ2-2, with TRBD2 matching over 7 bases. V dropped 7 bases and J dropped 2; count of bases not matched to a gene: 7. CDR1 is MGHRA and CDR2 is YSYEKL in the germline V gene. The CDR3 runs to 15 residues. This CDR3 is CASTPQRGNTGELFF. DNA of the CDR3: TGCGCCAGCACTCCGCAGCGGGGAAACACCGGGGAGCTGTTTTTT.

The CDR3 DNA is TGTGCCAGCATCCCGGGGGTGACCGGGGAGCTGTTTTTT. It yields the protein CASIPGVTGELFF. The rearrangement joins TRBV12-3 or TRBV12-4 to TRBJ2-2, with D possibly TRBD2 on 6 matching bases. The CDR3 covers 13 residues. Trimming stripped 7 bases from V and 5 bases from J, with 11 bases between.

There are many counts of this clonotype. The V gene is TRBV5-1, the J gene TRBJ2-4; the match to TRBD1 covers 7 bases. CDR1 is SGHRS, CDR2 YFSETQ, per germline. The V gene end was trimmed by 1 base and the J gene end by 0 bases; junction bases not matched to a gene: 4. The CDR3 length is 16 residues. CDR3 coding DNA: TGCGCCAGCAGCTTGCGATACAGGGGAGCCAAAAACATTCAGTACTTC. Protein sequence: CASSLRYRGAKNIQYF.

This clonotype showed up just a few times. The chain is built from TRBV5-1 and TRBJ2-6; D not certain. V lost 5 bases to trimming and J lost 0 bases, with 9 bases between them. Germline CDR1 is SGHRS and CDR2 is YFSETQ. This CDR3 has 15 residues. The CDR3 region is CASSGGLSGANVLTF. Here the CDR3 DNA reads TGCGCCAGCAGTGGTGGCCTCTCTGGGGCCAACGTCCTGACTTTC.

This clonotype was seen many times. The J gene is TRBJ2-1, the V gene TRBV4-3; TRBD1 agrees at 9 bases. CDR1 and CDR2 (germline): LGHNA, YSLEER. The CDR3 spans 15 residues. V trimming: 0 bases; J trimming: 8 bases; junction bases outside the gene matches: 5. CDR3 in amino acids: CASSQDDRGIDEQFF. CDR3 bases: TGCGCCAGCAGCCAAGATGACAGGGGGATCGATGAGCAGTTCTTC.

The chain couples TRBV7-8 to TRBJ2-3; the D gene is possibly TRBD1 (6 bases). The V gene lost 6 bases and the J gene lost 2 bases, with 15 bases spanning the gap. The CDR3 length is 15 residues. The germline V gene encodes CDR1 SGHVS and CDR2 FQNEAQ. The CDR3 here is CASRAQGLLTDTQYF. CDR3 DNA: TGTGCCAGCAGGGCTCAGGGGCTCCTCACAGATACGCAGTATTTT.

The J gene is TRBJ2-7, the V gene TRBV19, with D perhaps matching TRBD1 (6 bases). This CDR3 comprises 15 residues. V was cut by 6 bases and J by 4 bases, with 19 bases left in between. Germline assignment: CDR1 LNHDA and CDR2 SQIVND (reference sequence). The CDR3 protein is CASRWGQVGRYEQYV. The CDR3 DNA reads as TGTGCCAGTAGGTGGGGGCAGGTCGGACGGTACGAGCAGTACGTC.

The chain couples TRBV5-1 to TRBJ1-1; 8 nucleotides match TRBD1. After removal of 8 bases from V and 4 bases from J, the junction contained 16 bases not matched to a gene. CDR1 and CDR2 from the germline V gene are SGHRS and YFSETQ. This CDR3 is built from 16 residues. The CDR3 DNA is TGCGCCAGTAGCAGCGGGTCAGGGGGCTTTACCACTGAAGCTTTCTTT. Protein: CASSSGSGGFTTEAFF.

This clonotype has a handful of counts. The chain links TRBV7-9 to TRBJ2-1; D possibly corresponds to TRBD2 (6 bases). Trimming pared 1 base from V and 8 bases from J, leaving 12 bases between. The CDR3 loop spans 14 amino acids. CDR1 is SEHNR and CDR2 is FQNEAQ in the germline V gene (reference sequence). CDR3 bases: TGTGCCAGCAGCTTAGGGACGGAGGGCCATGAGCAGTTCTTC. Its protein is CASSLGTEGHEQFF.

This chain uses TRBV28 with TRBJ2-7, with 9 bases fitting TRBD1. The CDR3 has 15 residues. Germline values: CDR1 MDHEN, CDR2 SYDVKM. V gave up 4 bases and J gave up 0 bases; unmatched junction bases: 4. The CDR3 loop reads CASSSGTGTSYEQYV. CDR3 nucleotides: TGTGCCAGCAGTTCGGGGACAGGGACCTCCTACGAGCAGTACGTC.

The chain links TRBV7-6 to TRBJ2-1; TRBD2 agrees at 12 bases. The germline gives CDR1 SGHVS, CDR2 FNYEAQ. V lost 1 base to trimming and J lost 7 bases; unmatched junction nucleotides: 5. This CDR3 is 16 amino acids long. The CDR3 DNA is TGTGCCAGCAGCTTAGGGTCTAGCGGGGGGGCGAATGAGCAGTTCTTC. Residues: CASSLGSSGGANEQFF.

This clonotype was observed a few times. This chain uses TRBV29-1 with TRBJ2-5; no clear D gene. V lost 4 bases to trimming and J lost 7 bases, with 13 bases between them. The CDR3 loop spans 12 amino acids. The germline V gene encodes CDR1 SQVTM and CDR2 ANQGSEA. The CDR3 loop is CSVVLPPGTQYF. CDR3 in DNA: TGCAGCGTTGTCTTACCCCCGGGGACCCAGTACTTC.

This chain uses TRBV13 with TRBJ2-7; no clear D. Germline CDR1 reads PRHDT; CDR2 reads FYEKMQ (reference sequence). V lost 3 bases to trimming and J lost 3 bases, with 12 bases between them. CDR3 length: 14 amino acids. CDR3 protein: CASSLVGRGYEQYV. The CDR3 nucleotides read TGTGCCAGCAGCTTGGTCGGACGCGGCTACGAGCAGTACGTC.

This clonotype has a count of ten or more. This chain uses TRBV7-2 with TRBJ1-6, with 9 positions matching TRBD1. CDR3 length equals 16 residues. V shed 5 bases, J shed 7 bases, and the junction held 9 bases outside the gene matches. CDR1 and CDR2 from the germline V gene are SGHTA and FQGNSA. CDR3 amino acids: CASSRTTQGANSPLHF. The CDR3, as DNA: TGTGCCAGCAGCCGTACAACACAGGGGGCCAATTCACCCCTCCACTTT.

The table lists this clonotype with a few counts. This chain uses TRBV27 with TRBJ2-5; 9 positions match TRBD2. Germline assignment: CDR1 MNHEY and CDR2 SMNVEV (reference sequence). The length of the CDR3 is 16 residues. V lost 2 bases, J lost 7 bases, and 11 bases stayed unmatched. CDR3 sequence (DNA): TGTGCCAGCAGTTTAGTAGCGGGGGCGCTCGTTGGGACCCAGTACTTC. Its translation: CASSLVAGALVGTQYF.

This clonotype was recorded at least ten times. The V gene is TRBV5-1, the J gene TRBJ2-2; 10 nucleotides match TRBD1. Trimming took 0 bases from V and 6 from J; bases not matched to a gene: 2. The CDR3 covers 15 residues. Germline V gives CDR1 SGHRS, CDR2 YFSETQ. CDR3 amino acids: CASSLGQGAAGELFF. In nucleotides, the CDR3 is TGCGCCAGCAGCTTGGGACAGGGGGCAGCCGGGGAGCTGTTTTTT.

This clonotype was counted between two and nine times. The chain joins TRBV15 to TRBJ2-1; TRBD2 aligns across 9 bases. This CDR3 has 15 amino acids. The J segment lost 6 bases and the V segment lost 1 base, leaving 4 bases of the junction unmatched. Germline assignment: CDR1 LNHNV and CDR2 YYDKDF (reference sequence). The CDR3 nucleotides are TGTGCCACCAGCAGAGGCGGGGGGGCCCTCAATGAGCAGTTCTTC. Encoded protein: CATSRGGGALNEQFF.

This clonotype has more than one count but fewer than ten. The chain recombines TRBV11-2 with TRBJ2-5; a weak D match, TRBD1 (6 bases). Trimming shortened V by 5 bases and J by 0 bases, and 10 bases separated the two germline ends. The CDR3 extends over 14 amino acids. Germline V gene lookup returns CDR1 SGHAT and CDR2 FQNNGV. The CDR3 spells CASSKGQNQETQYF. The CDR3, as DNA: TGTGCCAGCAGCAAAGGACAGAACCAAGAGACCCAGTACTTC.

This clonotype was picked up a small number of times. This chain uses TRBV3-1 with TRBJ2-5; D gene ambiguous. The V end was cut by 4 bases, the J end by 1 base, with 10 bases between. This CDR3 has 14 residues. CDR1 and CDR2 (germline): LGHDT, YNNKEL (reference sequence). CDR3 loop: CASSRLGPQETQYF. CDR3 nucleotide sequence: TGTGCCAGCAGCCGTCTGGGCCCCCAAGAGACCCAGTACTTC.